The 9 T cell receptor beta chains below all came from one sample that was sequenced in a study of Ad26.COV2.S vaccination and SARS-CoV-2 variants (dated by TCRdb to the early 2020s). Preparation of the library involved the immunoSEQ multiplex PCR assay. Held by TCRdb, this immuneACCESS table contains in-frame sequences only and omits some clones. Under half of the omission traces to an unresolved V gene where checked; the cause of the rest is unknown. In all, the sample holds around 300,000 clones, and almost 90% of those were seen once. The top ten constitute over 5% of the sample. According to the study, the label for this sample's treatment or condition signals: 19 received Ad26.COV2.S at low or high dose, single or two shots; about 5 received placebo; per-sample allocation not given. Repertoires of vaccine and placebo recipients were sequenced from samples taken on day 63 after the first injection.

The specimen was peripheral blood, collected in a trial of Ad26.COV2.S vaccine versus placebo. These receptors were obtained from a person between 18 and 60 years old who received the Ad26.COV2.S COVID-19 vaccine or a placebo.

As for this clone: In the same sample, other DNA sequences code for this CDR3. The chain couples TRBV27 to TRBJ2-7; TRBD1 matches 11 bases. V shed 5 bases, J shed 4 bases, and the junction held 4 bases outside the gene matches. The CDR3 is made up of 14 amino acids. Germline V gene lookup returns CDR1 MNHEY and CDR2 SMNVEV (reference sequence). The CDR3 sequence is CASSPGTGGYEQYF. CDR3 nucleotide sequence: TGTGCCAGCAGTCCAGGGACAGGGGGATACGAGCAGTACTTC.

CDR3 DNA: TGTGCCACGAATCCCGAGGTTGAAGCTTTCTTT. Translation gives CATNPEVEAFF. The chain has TRBV7-9 and TRBJ1-1; no reliable D call. The CDR3 loop spans 11 amino acids. From germline, CDR1 is SEHNR and CDR2 FQNEAQ (reference sequence). The V gene lost 10 bases and the J gene lost 7 bases, with 13 bases spanning the gap. The full variable domain, with the rest looked up from reference TRBV7-9 and TRBJ1-1, is DTGVSQNPRHKITKRGQNVTFRCDPISEHNRLYWYRQTLGQGPEFLTYFQNEAQLEKSRLLSDRFSAERPKGSFSTLEIQRTEQGDSAMYLCATNPEVEAFFGQGTRLTVV.

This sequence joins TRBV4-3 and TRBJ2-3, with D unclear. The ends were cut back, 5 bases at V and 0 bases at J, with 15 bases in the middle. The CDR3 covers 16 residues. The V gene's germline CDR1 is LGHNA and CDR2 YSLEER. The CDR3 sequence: CASSRGTLSSTDTQYF. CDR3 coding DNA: TGCGCCAGCAGCAGAGGTACACTCTCTAGCACAGATACGCAGTATTTT.

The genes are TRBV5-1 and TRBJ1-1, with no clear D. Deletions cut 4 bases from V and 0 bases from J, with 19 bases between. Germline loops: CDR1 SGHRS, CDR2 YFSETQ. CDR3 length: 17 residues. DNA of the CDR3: TGCGCCAGCAGCCCATGGGTCGGTTTGTCTCTGAACACTGAAGCTTTCTTT. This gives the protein CASSPWVGLSLNTEAFF. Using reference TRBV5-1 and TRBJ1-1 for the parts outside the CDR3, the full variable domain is KAGVTQTPRYLIKTRGQQVTLSCSPISGHRSVSWYQQTPGQGLQFLFEYFSETQRNKGNFPGRFSGRQFSNSRSEMNVSTLELGDSALYLCASSPWVGLSLNTEAFFGQGTRLTVV.

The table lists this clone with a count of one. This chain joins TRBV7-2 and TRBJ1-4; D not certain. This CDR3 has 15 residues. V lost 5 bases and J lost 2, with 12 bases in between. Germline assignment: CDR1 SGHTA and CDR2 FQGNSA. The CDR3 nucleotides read TGTGCCAGCAGCCGCAAAGCGGGGACTAATGAAAAACTGTTTTTT. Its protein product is CASSRKAGTNEKLFF.

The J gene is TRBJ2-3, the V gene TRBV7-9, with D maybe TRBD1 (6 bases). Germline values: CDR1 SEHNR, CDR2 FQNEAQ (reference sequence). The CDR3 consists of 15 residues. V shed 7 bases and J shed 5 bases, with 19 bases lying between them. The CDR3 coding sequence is TGTGCCAGCATCCCTCGTATCCTAGGGGGAGATACGCAGTATTTT. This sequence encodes CASIPRILGGDTQYF.

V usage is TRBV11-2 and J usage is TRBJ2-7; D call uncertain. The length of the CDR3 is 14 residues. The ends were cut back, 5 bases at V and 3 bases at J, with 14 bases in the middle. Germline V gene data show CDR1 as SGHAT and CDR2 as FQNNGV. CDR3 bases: TGTGCCAGCAGCCCTAGTGTACTGGGCTACGAGCAGTACGTC. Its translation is CASSPSVLGYEQYV.

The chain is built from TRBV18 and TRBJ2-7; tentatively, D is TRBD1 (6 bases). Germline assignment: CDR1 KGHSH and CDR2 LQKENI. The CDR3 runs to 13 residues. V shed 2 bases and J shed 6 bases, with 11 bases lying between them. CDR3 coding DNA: TGTGCCAGCTCACCAAATACAGGGCGCGAGCAGTACGTC. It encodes CASSPNTGREQYV.

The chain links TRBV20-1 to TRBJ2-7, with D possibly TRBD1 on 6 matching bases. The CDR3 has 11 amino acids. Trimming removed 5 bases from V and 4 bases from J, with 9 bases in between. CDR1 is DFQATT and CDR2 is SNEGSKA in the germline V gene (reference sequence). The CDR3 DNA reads TGCAGTGCTGTACAGGGATACGAGCAGTACGTC. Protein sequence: CSAVQGYEQYV.